This is a list of T cell receptor beta chains from one sample in a study of identical twins. Each CDR3 protein is one row after TCRdb ran MiXCR on the 5' RACE reads. The sample has a few hundred thousand distinct CDR3 sequences; more than 8% are singletons. Separately, the same data were catalogued under a study of yellow fever vaccine responses in identical twins.

Sequences were obtained from CD8+ T cells sorted from blood. Source of these receptors: a woman under 30 in good health. The CDR3 runs from the conserved cysteine through the conserved F or W. A D gene is named only where the DNA matches it firmly. Clone size is not always given. Where it is, it says once, few, many or a class for expanded clones.

v_gene,j_gene,abundance,d_gene,CDR3nt,CDR3aa
TRBV27,TRBJ1-4,NA,NA,TGTGCCAGCAGTTTTTTGGGGGGCGCCGGTGAAAAACTGTTTTTT,CASSFLGGAGEKLFF
TRBV12-3/TRBV12-4,TRBJ1-5,NA,TRBD1,TGTGCCAGCCAACGCGCAGGGGGTAGCAATCAGCCCCAGCATTTT,CASQRAGGSNQPQHF
TRBV7-9,TRBJ2-2,NA,NA,TGTGCCAGCAGCTTAGCGCAGGAGACGGGGAACACCGGGGAGCTGTTTTTT,CASSLAQETGNTGELFF
TRBV29-1,TRBJ2-3,NA,NA,TGCAGCGTTGAGGACCCGACTCGCCTAGCCAATACGCAGTATTTT,CSVEDPTRLANTQYF
TRBV29-1,TRBJ2-1,many,NA,TGCAGCTCCACCGGGACTCACAATGAGCAGTTCTTC,CSSTGTHNEQFF
TRBV11-2,TRBJ2-1,few,TRBD2,TGTGCCAGCAGCTTAGATGGGGGCGCTAGCGGGTACAATGAGCAGTTCTTC,CASSLDGGASGYNEQFF
TRBV20-1,TRBJ2-7,many,NA,TGCAGTGCTAGGGATTTCTACGAGCAGTACTTC,CSARDFYEQYF
TRBV27,TRBJ2-7,few,TRBD1,TGTGCCAGCAGTTCCCCGGCGACAGGGTCCTACGAGCAGTACTTC,CASSSPATGSYEQYF
TRBV27,TRBJ2-1,NA,NA,TGTGCCAGCAGTTTAGCGGGCCTTTACATTGAGCAGTTCTTC,CASSLAGLYIEQFF
TRBV12-3/TRBV12-4,TRBJ2-7,few,NA,TGTGCCAGCAGTCCCTACGGAACATCCTACGAGCAGTACTTC,CASSPYGTSYEQYF
TRBV20-1,TRBJ2-7,few,NA,TGCAGTGCTAGAGATCAGAACAGAAACTACGAGCAGTACTTC,CSARDQNRNYEQYF
TRBV25-1,TRBJ2-7,many,NA,TGTGCCAGCAGTGGAGAACCTAGCTCCTACGAGCAGTACTTC,CASSGEPSSYEQYF
TRBV4-2,TRBJ2-7,NA,NA,TGTGCCAGCAGCCAAGCTTGGGGGATTGAGGGACACCTATCTTCCTACGAGCAGTACTTC,CASSQAWGIEGHLSSYEQYF
TRBV4-3,TRBJ2-7,many,TRBD1,TGCGCCAGCAGCGAGGACAGGGACCACGAGCAGTACTTC,CASSEDRDHEQYF
TRBV20-1,TRBJ2-3,many,TRBD2,TGCAGTGCCTGGGGGAAGCGGGGGCCGGGGGATACGCAGTATTTT,CSAWGKRGPGDTQYF
TRBV20-1,TRBJ2-7,NA,NA,TGCAGTGCTAGAGATGGGCAGGGTAAATCCTACGAGCAGTACTTC,CSARDGQGKSYEQYF
TRBV20-1,TRBJ2-5,few,NA,TGCAGTGCTAGAGATCTTGGGAAAGGAGAGACCCAGTACTTC,CSARDLGKGETQYF
TRBV29-1,TRBJ2-1,NA,NA,TGCAGCGTTGTCGGTAGCGGAGAATACAATGAGCAGTTCTTC,CSVVGSGEYNEQFF
TRBV5-1,TRBJ1-6,NA,NA,TGCGCCAGCAGCTTGGTGGGCGACAGCGATTCACCCCTCCACTTT,CASSLVGDSDSPLHF
TRBV11-2,TRBJ2-2,NA,NA,TGTGCCAGCAGCCATTCGAACACCGGGGAGCTGTTTTTT,CASSHSNTGELFF
TRBV20-1,TRBJ2-1,few,NA,TGCAGTGCTATCCCTCCCCGAAGACAGTCCTACAATGAGCAGTTCTTC,CSAIPPRRQSYNEQFF
TRBV2,TRBJ2-1,many,NA,TGTGCCAGCAGGGGGGGTGTCGCGCCGGGGGATGAGCAGTTCTTC,CASRGGVAPGDEQFF
TRBV24-1,TRBJ2-5,once,NA,TGTGCCACCAGTGATTTCGACCCAATGGGGACCCAGTACTTC,CATSDFDPMGTQYF
TRBV10-3,TRBJ2-7,NA,TRBD1,TGTGCCATCAGTCGCCACCCTCACTCCGGGACAGGGCAGGAGCAGTACTTC,CAISRHPHSGTGQEQYF
TRBV7-9,TRBJ2-7,NA,TRBD1,TGTGCCAGCAGCGCTACAGGACAGGGGGATTACGAGCAGTACTTC,CASSATGQGDYEQYF
TRBV27,TRBJ2-3,few,TRBD2,TGTGCCAGCAGTCTCCGGACTAGCGGGGGGGGAGATACGCAGTATTTT,CASSLRTSGGGDTQYF
TRBV7-9,TRBJ2-7,NA,NA,TGTGCCAGCAGCCCCGACGGGGCCGAGCAGTACTTC,CASSPDGAEQYF
TRBV6-2/TRBV6-3,TRBJ2-4,NA,NA,TGTGCCAGCAGTTACTCGACCCGGACCCGGAAGGAAAACATTCAGTACTTC,CASSYSTRTRKENIQYF
TRBV28,TRBJ1-5,NA,NA,TGTGCCAGCAGCCCGACAGGTTCCTGGGGCAATCAGCCCCAGCATTTT,CASSPTGSWGNQPQHF
TRBV10-1,TRBJ2-7,NA,NA,TGCGCCAGCAGAAAAGGACCTGCCTACGAGCAGTACTTC,CASRKGPAYEQYF
TRBV20-1,TRBJ2-7,few,NA,TGCAGTGCTATTCTTTTGCAGGGGGGAACCTACGAGCAGTACTTC,CSAILLQGGTYEQYF
TRBV4-2,TRBJ2-7,NA,TRBD2,TGTGCCAGCAGCCAAACCGGGACTAGCTACGAGCAGTACTTC,CASSQTGTSYEQYF
TRBV7-6,TRBJ1-1,many,NA,TGTGCCAGCGGACGGGGGAACCTTAATGAGGGAGAAGCTTTCTTT,CASGRGNLNEGEAFF
TRBV5-6,TRBJ2-2,NA,NA,TGTGCCAGCAGCCCCAACGGGGACTCCGGGGAGCTGTTTTTT,CASSPNGDSGELFF
TRBV10-2,TRBJ2-1,NA,TRBD1,TGCGCCAGTACGCCGACAGGGCCCTACGATGAGCAGTTCTTC,CASTPTGPYDEQFF
TRBV4-1,TRBJ2-1,many,NA,TGCGCCAGCAAGGCCATGGACGGTTGGGGATACAATGAGCAGTTCTTC,CASKAMDGWGYNEQFF
TRBV4-3,TRBJ2-7,few,NA,TGCGCCAGCAGCCAAGATGTTGTTCCTAGCTCCTACGAGCAGTACTTC,CASSQDVVPSSYEQYF
TRBV7-9,TRBJ2-2,few,TRBD2,TGTGCCAGCAGCATAGGACTAGCGGCGAACACCGGGGAGCTGTTTTTT,CASSIGLAANTGELFF
TRBV24-1,TRBJ2-1,few,NA,TGTGCCACCAGTGATTTGCTAGCGCCCGATTACAATGAGCAGTTCTTC,CATSDLLAPDYNEQFF
TRBV27,TRBJ2-5,many,TRBD1,TGTGCCAGCAGTTGGGACAGCTTTCAAGAGACCCAGTACTTC,CASSWDSFQETQYF
TRBV6-2/TRBV6-3,TRBJ2-5,many,TRBD2,TGTGCCAGCAGTTACGGGCTAGCGGGAGTTTCGTATCCAGAGACCCAGTACTTC,CASSYGLAGVSYPETQYF
TRBV20-1,TRBJ1-5,few,NA,TGCAGTGCGAGGACAGCCGGCGAGGATCAGCCCCAGCATTTT,CSARTAGEDQPQHF
TRBV18,TRBJ2-1,NA,NA,TGTGCCAGCTCACCACCAGGACTGCCGACGCTCGATTCCTACAATGAGCAGTTCTTC,CASSPPGLPTLDSYNEQFF
TRBV20-1,TRBJ1-1,many,NA,TGCAGTGCTAGAGATCGGGTGAACACTGAAGCTTTCTTT,CSARDRVNTEAFF